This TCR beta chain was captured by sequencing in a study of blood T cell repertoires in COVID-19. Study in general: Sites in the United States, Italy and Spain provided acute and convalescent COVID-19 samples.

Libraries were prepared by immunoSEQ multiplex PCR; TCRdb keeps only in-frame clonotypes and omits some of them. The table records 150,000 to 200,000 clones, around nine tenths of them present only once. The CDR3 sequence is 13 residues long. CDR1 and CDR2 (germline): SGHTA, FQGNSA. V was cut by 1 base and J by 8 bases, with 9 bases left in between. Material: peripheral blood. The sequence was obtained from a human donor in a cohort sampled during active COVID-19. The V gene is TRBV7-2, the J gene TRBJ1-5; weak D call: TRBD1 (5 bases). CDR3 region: CASSLGQIKPQHF. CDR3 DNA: TGTGCCAGCAGCTTAGGACAGATTAAGCCCCAGCATTTT.